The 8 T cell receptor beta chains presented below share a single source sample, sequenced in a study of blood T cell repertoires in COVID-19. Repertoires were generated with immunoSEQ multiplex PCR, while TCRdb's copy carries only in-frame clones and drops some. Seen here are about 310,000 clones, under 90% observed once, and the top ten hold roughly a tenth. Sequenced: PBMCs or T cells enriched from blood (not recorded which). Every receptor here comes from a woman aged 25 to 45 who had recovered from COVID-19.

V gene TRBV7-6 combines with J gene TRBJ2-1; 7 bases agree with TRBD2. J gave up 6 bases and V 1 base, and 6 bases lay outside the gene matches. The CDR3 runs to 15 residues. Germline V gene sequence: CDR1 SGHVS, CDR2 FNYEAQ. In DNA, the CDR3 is TGTGCCAGCAGCTTAGAGCGGGAATCAGGCAATGAGCAGTTCTTC. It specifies CASSLERESGNEQFF.

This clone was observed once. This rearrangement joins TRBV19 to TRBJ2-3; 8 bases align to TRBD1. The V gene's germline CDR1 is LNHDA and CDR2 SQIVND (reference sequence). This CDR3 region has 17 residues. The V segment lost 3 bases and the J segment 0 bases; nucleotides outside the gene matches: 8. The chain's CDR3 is CASSISRTGTSTDTQYF. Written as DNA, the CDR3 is TGTGCCAGTAGTATTTCCAGGACAGGGACTAGCACAGATACGCAGTATTTT.

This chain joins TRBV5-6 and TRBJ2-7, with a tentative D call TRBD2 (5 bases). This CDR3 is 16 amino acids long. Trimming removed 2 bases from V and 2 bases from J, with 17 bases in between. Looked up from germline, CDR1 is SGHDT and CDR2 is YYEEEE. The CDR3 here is CASSFLVEGSTYEQYF. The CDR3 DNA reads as TGTGCCAGCAGCTTCTTAGTCGAGGGCTCTACCTACGAGCAGTACTTC. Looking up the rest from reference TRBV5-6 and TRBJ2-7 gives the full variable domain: DAGVTQSPTHLIKTRGQQVTLRCSPKSGHDTVSWYQQALGQGPQFIFQYYEEEERQRGNFPDRFSGHQFPNYSSELNVNALLLGDSALYLCASSFLVEGSTYEQYFGPGTRLTVT.

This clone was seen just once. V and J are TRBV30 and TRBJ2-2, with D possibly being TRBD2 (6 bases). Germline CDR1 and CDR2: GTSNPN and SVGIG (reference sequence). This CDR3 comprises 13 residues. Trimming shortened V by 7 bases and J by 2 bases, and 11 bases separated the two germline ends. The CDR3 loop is CASPGLNTGELFF. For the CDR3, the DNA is TGTGCCTCCCCGGGACTCAACACCGGGGAGCTGTTTTTT.

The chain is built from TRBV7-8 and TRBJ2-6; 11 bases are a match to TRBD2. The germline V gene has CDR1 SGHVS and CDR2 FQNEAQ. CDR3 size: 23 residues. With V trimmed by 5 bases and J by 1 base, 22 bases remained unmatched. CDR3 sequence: CASSPTTPQPGLAVGSGANVLTF. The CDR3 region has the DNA TGTGCCAGCAGCCCAACCACCCCCCAACCGGGACTAGCGGTAGGGTCTGGGGCCAACGTCCTGACTTTC. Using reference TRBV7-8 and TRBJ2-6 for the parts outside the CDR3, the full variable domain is GAGVSQSPRYKVAKRGQDVALRCDPISGHVSLFWYQQALGQGPEFLTYFQNEAQLDKSGLPSDRFFAERPEGSVSTLKIQRTQQEDSAVYLCASSPTTPQPGLAVGSGANVLTFGAGSRLTVL.

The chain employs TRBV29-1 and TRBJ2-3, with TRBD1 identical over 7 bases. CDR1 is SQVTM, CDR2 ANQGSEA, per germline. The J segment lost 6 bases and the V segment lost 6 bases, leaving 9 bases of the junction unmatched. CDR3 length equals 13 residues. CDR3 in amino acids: CSVIQGPVDTQYF. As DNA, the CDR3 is TGCAGCGTAATACAGGGGCCCGTGGATACGCAGTATTTT.

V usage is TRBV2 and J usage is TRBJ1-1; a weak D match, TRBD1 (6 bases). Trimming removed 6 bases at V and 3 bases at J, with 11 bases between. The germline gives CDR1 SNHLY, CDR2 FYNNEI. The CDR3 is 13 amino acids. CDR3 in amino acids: CASRPTGYTEAFF. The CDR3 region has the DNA TGTGCCAGCAGGCCCACAGGGTACACTGAAGCTTTCTTT.

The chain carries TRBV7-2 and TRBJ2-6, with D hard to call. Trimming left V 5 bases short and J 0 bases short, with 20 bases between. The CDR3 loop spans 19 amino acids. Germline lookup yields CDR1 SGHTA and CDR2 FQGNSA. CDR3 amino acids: CASSPSPLAAGSGANVLTF. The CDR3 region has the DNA TGTGCCAGCAGCCCAAGTCCCCTGGCAGCAGGCTCTGGGGCCAACGTCCTGACTTTC.